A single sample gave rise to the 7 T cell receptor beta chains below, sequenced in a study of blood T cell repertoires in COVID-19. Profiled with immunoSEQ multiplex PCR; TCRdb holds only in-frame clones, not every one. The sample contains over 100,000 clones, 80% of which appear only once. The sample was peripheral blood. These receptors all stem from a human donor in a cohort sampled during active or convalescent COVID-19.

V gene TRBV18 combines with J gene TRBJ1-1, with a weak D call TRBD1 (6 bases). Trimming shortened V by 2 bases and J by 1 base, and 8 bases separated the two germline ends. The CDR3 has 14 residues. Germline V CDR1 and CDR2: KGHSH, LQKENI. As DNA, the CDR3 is TGTGCCAGCTCACCAAGGACAGAGAACACTGAAGCTTTCTTT. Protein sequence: CASSPRTENTEAFF.

The CDR3 sequence is CASSFNLAGVRNEQFF. The DNA for the CDR3 is TGTGCCAGCAGCTTCAACCTAGCGGGAGTCCGGAATGAGCAGTTCTTC. This rearrangement joins TRBV7-2 to TRBJ2-1; 10 nucleotides match TRBD2. The germline V gene encodes CDR1 SGHTA and CDR2 FQGNSA. This CDR3 is 16 amino acids long. V was pared by 3 bases and J by 7 bases, with 9 bases of the junction left unmatched.

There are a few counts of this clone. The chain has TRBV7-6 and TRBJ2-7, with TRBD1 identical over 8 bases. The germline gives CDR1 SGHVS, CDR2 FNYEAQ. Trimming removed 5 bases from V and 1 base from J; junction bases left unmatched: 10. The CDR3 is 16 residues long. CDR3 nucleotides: TGTGCCAGCAGCCCCCCGGACAGGGTTGAATCCTACGAGCAGTACTTC. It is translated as CASSPPDRVESYEQYF.

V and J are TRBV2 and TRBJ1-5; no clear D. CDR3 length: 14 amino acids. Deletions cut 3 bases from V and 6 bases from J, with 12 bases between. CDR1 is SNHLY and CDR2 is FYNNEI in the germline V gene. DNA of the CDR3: TGTGCCAGCAGTGAGTTCGTAGGGAGTCAGCCCCAGCATTTT. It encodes CASSEFVGSQPQHF.

The CDR3 protein is CASRQQGSGREQYF. The CDR3 DNA reads as TGTGCCAGCAGACAGCAGGGTTCGGGTCGCGAGCAGTACTTC. The V gene is TRBV14, the J gene TRBJ2-7, with D possibly matching TRBD1 (5 bases). This CDR3 is built from 14 residues. V was pared by 6 bases and J by 6 bases, with 18 bases between. In germline, CDR1 is SGHDN, CDR2 FVKESK.

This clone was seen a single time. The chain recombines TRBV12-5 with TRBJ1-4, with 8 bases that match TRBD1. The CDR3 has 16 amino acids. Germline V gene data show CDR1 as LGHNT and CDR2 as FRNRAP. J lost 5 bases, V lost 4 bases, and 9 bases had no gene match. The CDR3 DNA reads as TGTGCTAGTGGTTGGATTAGGGACAGGACAAATGAAAAACTGTTTTTT. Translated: CASGWIRDRTNEKLFF.

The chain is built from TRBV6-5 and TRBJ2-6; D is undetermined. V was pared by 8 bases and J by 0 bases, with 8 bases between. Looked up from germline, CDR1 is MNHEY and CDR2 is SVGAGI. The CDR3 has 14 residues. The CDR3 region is CASRRSSGANVLTF. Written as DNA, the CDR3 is TGTGCCAGCCGACGGAGCTCTGGGGCCAACGTCCTGACTTTC.